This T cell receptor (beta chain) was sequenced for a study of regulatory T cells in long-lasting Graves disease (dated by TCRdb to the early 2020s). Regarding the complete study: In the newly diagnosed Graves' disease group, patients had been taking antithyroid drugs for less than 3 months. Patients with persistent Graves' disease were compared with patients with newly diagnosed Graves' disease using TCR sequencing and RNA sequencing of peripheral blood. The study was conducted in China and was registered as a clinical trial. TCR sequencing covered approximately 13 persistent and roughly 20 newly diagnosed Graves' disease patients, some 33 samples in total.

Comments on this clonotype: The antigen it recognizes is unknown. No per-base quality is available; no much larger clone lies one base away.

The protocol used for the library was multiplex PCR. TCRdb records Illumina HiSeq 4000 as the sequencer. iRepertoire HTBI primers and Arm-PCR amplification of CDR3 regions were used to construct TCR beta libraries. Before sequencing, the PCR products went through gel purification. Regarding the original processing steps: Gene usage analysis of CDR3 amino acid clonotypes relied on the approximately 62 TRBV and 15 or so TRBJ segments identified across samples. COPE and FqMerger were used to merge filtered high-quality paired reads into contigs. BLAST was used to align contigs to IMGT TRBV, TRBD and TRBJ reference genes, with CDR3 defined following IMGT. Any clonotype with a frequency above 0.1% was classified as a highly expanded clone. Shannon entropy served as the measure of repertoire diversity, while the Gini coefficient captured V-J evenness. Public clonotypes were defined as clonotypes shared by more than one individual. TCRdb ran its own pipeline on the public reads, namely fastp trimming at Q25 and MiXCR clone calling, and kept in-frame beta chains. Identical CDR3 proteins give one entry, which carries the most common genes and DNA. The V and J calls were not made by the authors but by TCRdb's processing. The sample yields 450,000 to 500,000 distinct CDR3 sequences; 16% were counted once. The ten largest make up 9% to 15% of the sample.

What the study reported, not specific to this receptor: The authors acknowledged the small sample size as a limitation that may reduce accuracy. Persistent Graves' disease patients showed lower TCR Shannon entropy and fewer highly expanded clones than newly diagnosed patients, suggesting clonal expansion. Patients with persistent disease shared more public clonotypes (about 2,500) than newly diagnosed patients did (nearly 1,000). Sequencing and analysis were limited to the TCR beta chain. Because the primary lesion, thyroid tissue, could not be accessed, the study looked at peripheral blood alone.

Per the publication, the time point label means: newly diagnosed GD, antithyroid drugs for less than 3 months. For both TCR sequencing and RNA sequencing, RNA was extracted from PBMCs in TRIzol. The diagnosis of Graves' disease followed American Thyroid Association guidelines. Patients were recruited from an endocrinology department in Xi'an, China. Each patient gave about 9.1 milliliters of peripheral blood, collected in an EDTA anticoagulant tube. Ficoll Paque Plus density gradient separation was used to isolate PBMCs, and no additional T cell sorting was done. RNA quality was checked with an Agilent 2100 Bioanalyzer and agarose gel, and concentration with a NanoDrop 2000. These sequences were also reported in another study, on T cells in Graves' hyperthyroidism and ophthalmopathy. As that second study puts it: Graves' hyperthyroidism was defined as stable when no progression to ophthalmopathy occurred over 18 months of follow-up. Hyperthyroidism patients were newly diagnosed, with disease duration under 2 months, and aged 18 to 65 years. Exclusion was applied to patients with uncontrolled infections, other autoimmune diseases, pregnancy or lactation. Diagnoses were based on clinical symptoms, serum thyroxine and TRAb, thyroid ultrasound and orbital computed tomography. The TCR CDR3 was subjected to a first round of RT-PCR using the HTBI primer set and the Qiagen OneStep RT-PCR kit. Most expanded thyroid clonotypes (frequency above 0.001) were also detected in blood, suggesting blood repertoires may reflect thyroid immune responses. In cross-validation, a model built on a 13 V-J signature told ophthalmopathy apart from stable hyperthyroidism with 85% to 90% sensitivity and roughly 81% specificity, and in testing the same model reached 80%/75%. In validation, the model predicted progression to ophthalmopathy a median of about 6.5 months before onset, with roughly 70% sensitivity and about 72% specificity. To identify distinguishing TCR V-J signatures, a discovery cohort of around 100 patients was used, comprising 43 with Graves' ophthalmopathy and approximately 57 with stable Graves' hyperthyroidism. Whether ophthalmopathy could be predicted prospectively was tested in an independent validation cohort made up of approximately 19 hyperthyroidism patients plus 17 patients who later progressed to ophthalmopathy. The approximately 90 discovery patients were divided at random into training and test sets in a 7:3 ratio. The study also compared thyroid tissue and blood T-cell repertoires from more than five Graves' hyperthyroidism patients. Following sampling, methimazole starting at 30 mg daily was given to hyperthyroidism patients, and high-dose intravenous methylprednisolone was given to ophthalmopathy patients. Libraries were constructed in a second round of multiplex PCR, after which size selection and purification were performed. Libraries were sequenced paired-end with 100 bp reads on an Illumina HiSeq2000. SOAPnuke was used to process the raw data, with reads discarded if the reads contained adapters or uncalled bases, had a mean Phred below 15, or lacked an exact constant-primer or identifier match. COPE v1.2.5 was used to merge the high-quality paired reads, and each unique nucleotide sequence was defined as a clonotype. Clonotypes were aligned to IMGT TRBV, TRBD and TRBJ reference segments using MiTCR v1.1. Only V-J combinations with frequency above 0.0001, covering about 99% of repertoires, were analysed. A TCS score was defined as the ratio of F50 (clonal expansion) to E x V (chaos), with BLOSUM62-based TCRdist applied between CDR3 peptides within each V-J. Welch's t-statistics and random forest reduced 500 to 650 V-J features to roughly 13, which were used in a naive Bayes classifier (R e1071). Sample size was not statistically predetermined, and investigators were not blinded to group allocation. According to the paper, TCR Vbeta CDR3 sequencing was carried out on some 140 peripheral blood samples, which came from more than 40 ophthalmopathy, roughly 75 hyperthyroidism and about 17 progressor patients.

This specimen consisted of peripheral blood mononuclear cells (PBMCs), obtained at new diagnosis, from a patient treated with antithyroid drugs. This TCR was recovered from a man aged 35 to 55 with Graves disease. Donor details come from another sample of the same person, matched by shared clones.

The DNA sequence is given as TGTGCCAGCAGTCCACAGGGGGAACTGTACGAGCAGTACTTC. Protein translation: CASSPQGELYEQYF. The rearranged segments are TRBV25-1 and TRBJ2-7, with 8 bases matching TRBD1. The CDR3 runs 14 residues from the cysteine to the phenylalanine. Only CDR3 DNA remains: 42 bases, in frame from the first base. V lost 5 bases and J lost 4 bases, and the count of bases not matched to a germline gene is 7. From a lookup of the germline V gene, CDR1 and CDR2 are MGHDK and SYGVNS.